These 6 T cell receptor beta chains were all obtained from the same sample, sequenced in a study of CD8+ T cells in alopecia areata. Following extraction, RNA underwent reverse transcription to cDNA, which served as the sequencing template. Some clones are missing from TCRdb's copy, which holds only in-frame ones; the method was immunoSEQ multiplex PCR. The sample carries tens of thousands of clones, around three fifths recorded once. Documented treatment: oral pan-JAK inhibitor, 5-10 mg twice daily. The sequencing here drew on CD8+ T cells sorted from blood, taken at week 4, from a patient treated with tofacitinib. The receptors were sampled from a human donor with alopecia areata.

The V call is TRBV6-6, the J call TRBJ1-1; D may be TRBD1 (6 bases). The V gene lost 5 bases and the J gene lost 5 bases, with 15 bases spanning the gap. Germline V gene lookup returns CDR1 MNHNY and CDR2 SVGAGI (reference sequence). The CDR3 consists of 14 residues. The CDR3 coding sequence is TGTGCCAGCAGTGATCACCTTCAGGGGACTGAAGCTTTCTTT. Translated, it gives CASSDHLQGTEAFF.

The CDR3 bases are TGTGCCAGCAGCCCCCGGGACCTAGATACGCAGTATTTT. Amino acid sequence: CASSPRDLDTQYF. V and J are TRBV14 and TRBJ2-3; D might be TRBD1 or TRBD2, each matching 5 bases. This CDR3 has 13 amino acids. With 4 bases removed from V and 5 bases from J, the gap between germline ends came to 10 bases. Germline CDR1 is SGHDN and CDR2 is FVKESK.

This chain connects TRBV2 to TRBJ2-1; the D gene could be TRBD1 or TRBD2 (5 bases each). The CDR3 spans 15 residues. Germline lookup yields CDR1 SNHLY and CDR2 FYNNEI. The V end was cut by 0 bases, the J end by 9 bases, with 15 bases between. CDR3 region: CASSEAGRDRGEQFF. The DNA of the CDR3 is TGTGCCAGCAGTGAAGCGGGCCGGGACCGCGGTGAGCAGTTCTTC.

The chain combines TRBV4-1 with TRBJ2-1; no firm D call. The CDR3 has 17 residues. V gave up 4 bases and J gave up 5 bases, with 21 bases separating them. The germline V gene encodes CDR1 MGHRA and CDR2 YSYEKL. CDR3 sequence (DNA): TGCGCCAGCAGCCCCCCTGAAGGGCAGGTTCGCGACAATGAGCAGTTCTTC. Its translation: CASSPPEGQVRDNEQFF.

This chain connects TRBV27 to TRBJ2-7; D gene ambiguous. With 3 bases removed from V and 0 bases from J, the gap between germline ends came to 6 bases. The CDR3 is 13 amino acids. Looked up from germline, CDR1 is MNHEY and CDR2 is SMNVEV (reference sequence). The CDR3 DNA reads TGTGCCAGCAGTTTTGATACCTCCTACGAGCAGTACTTC. Its translation is CASSFDTSYEQYF.

The CDR3: CASSQDRAGSQPQHF. CDR3 coding DNA: TGCGCCAGCAGCCAAGATAGGGCAGGGAGTCAGCCCCAGCATTTT. This chain links TRBV4-3 with TRBJ1-5, with D maybe TRBD1 (5 bases). The CDR3 consists of 15 residues. Trimming shortened V by 0 bases and J by 6 bases, and 12 bases separated the two germline ends. Germline CDR1 reads LGHNA; CDR2 reads YSLEER.